The next 19 T cell receptor beta chains were all read from a single sample in a study of shared clonotypes between healthy human individuals. The data were produced by immunoSEQ multiplex PCR, yet TCRdb's version contains in-frame clones alone and is incomplete. The table shows about 1.5 million clones, with under 99% occurring only once. The material sequenced was naive CD4+ T cells sorted from blood. Subset specified: CD45RA+ positively selected. The source is a man aged 30 to 45 in good health.

Here the CDR3 reads CASSLGRGLDTQYF. DNA for the CDR3: TGTGCCAGCAGCCTCGGACGAGGGCTAGATACGCAGTATTTT. The chain employs TRBV7-2 and TRBJ2-3; D possibly corresponds to TRBD2 (5 bases). Deletions cut 5 bases from V and 5 bases from J, with 14 bases between. Germline V gene lookup returns CDR1 SGHTA and CDR2 FQGNSA. This CDR3 is built from 14 residues.

The chain carries TRBV28 and TRBJ1-5; weak D call: TRBD1 (5 bases). The CDR3 runs 15 residues. The V and J ends lost 5 bases and 0 bases respectively, with 11 bases between them. Germline CDR1 reads MDHEN; CDR2 reads SYDVKM. CDR3 protein: CASSRDRNSNQPQHF. The CDR3 coding sequence is TGTGCCAGCAGTCGTGACAGAAATAGCAATCAGCCCCAGCATTTT.

This chain connects TRBV10-2 to TRBJ1-1, with D perhaps TRBD1 (6 bases). The CDR3 length is 13 residues. The germline gives CDR1 WSHSY, CDR2 SAAADI. Between the trimmed V and J ends, which lost 10 bases and 5 bases, there was a span of 17 bases. The CDR3 sequence is CATRLGGPTEAFF. The CDR3 bases are TGCGCCACCCGCCTTGGGGGGCCAACTGAAGCTTTCTTT.

The sample holds one count of this clone. CDR3 loop: CASSLVPQPYEQYF. The CDR3 coding sequence is TGTGCCAGCAGCTTAGTTCCTCAGCCCTACGAGCAGTACTTC. The chain joins TRBV11-1 to TRBJ2-7, with D hard to call. The CDR3 is 14 amino acids. The germline V gene has CDR1 SGHAT and CDR2 FQDESV (reference sequence). Trimming stripped 1 base from V and 2 bases from J, with 9 bases between.

With respect to this clone: The same CDR3 also results from other DNA sequences found in this sample. The chain has TRBV27 and TRBJ2-2; D is unclear. The germline CDR1 and CDR2 sequences are MNHEY and SMNVEV (reference sequence). The germline V and J ends were trimmed by 6 bases and 2 bases, with 4 bases remaining between them. This CDR3 has 12 amino acids. The CDR3 is CASSSNTGELFF. Here the CDR3 DNA reads TGTGCCAGCAGCAGTAACACCGGGGAGCTGTTTTTT.

The chain carries TRBV19 and TRBJ2-2; no firm D call. The germline V and J ends were trimmed by 9 bases and 6 bases, with 14 bases remaining between them. Germline V gene data show CDR1 as LNHDA and CDR2 as SQIVND (reference sequence). The CDR3 extends over 13 amino acids. This CDR3 is CASRERASGELFF. Here the CDR3 DNA reads TGTGCCAGCCGAGAACGGGCGTCCGGGGAGCTGTTTTTT.

The chain employs TRBV4-2 and TRBJ2-4; a possible D gene is TRBD2 (6 bases). The CDR3 extends over 19 amino acids. The V and J ends lost 0 bases and 1 base respectively, with 19 bases between them. The V gene's germline CDR1 is LGHNA and CDR2 YNFKEQ. The CDR3 region is CASSQELMTSAGAKNIQYF. CDR3 DNA: TGTGCCAGCAGCCAAGAACTTATGACTAGTGCCGGGGCCAAAAACATTCAGTACTTC.

The genes are TRBV18 and TRBJ2-1; D unclear. CDR1 KGHSH and CDR2 LQKENI come from the germline V gene. This CDR3 comprises 13 residues. V gave up 4 bases and J gave up 5 bases, with 9 bases separating them. CDR3 bases: TGTGCCAGCTCACTTATTCCGGACAATGAGCAGTTCTTC. It yields the protein CASSLIPDNEQFF.

V and J are TRBV7-7 and TRBJ2-5; D gene unclear. Trimming took off 2 bases at V and 1 base at J, with 8 bases between the two ends. Germline-derived CDR1 and CDR2 are SSHAT and FNYEAQ (reference sequence). The CDR3 has 14 residues. The CDR3 loop reads CASSLSPTQETQYF. The CDR3 coding sequence is TGTGCCAGCAGCTTATCGCCAACCCAAGAGACCCAGTACTTC.

The J gene is TRBJ2-3, the V gene TRBV5-1, with D hard to call. Germline values: CDR1 SGHRS, CDR2 YFSETQ. The CDR3 loop spans 13 amino acids. V gave up 8 bases and J gave up 1 base, with 11 bases separating them. This CDR3 is CASKAAGTDTQYF. CDR3 nucleotide sequence: TGCGCCAGTAAAGCCGCGGGCACAGATACGCAGTATTTT.

V and J are TRBV9 and TRBJ2-7, with TRBD1 identical over 8 bases. With 6 bases clipped from V and 5 bases from J, the junction kept 13 bases outside the gene matches. The CDR3 has 15 residues. The germline V gene has CDR1 SGDLS and CDR2 YYNGEE. CDR3 amino acids: CASNLLGTGGDEQYF. CDR3 bases: TGTGCCAGCAACCTACTAGGGACAGGAGGAGACGAGCAGTACTTC. Full variable domain (rest looked up from reference TRBV9 and TRBJ2-7): DSGVTQTPKHLITATGQRVTLRCSPRSGDLSVYWYQQSLDQGLQFLIQYYNGEERAKGNILERFSAQQFPDLHSELNLSSLELGDSALYFCASNLLGTGGDEQYFGPGTRLTVT.

The chain employs TRBV5-1 and TRBJ1-1; D gene ambiguous. CDR3 length equals 13 residues. Germline V gene lookup returns CDR1 SGHRS and CDR2 YFSETQ. V was cut by 6 bases and J by 0 bases, with 9 bases left in between. The CDR3: CASTETMNTEAFF. The DNA for the CDR3 is TGCGCCAGCACCGAGACAATGAACACTGAAGCTTTCTTT.

The chain employs TRBV19 and TRBJ1-5; D not resolved. V gave up 3 bases and J gave up 5 bases, with 8 bases separating them. Germline assignment: CDR1 LNHDA and CDR2 SQIVND (reference sequence). The CDR3 loop spans 13 amino acids. CDR3 bases: TGTGCCAGTAGTATTTGGGGTGATCAGCCCCAGCATTTT. This translates into CASSIWGDQPQHF.

The chain has TRBV18 and TRBJ1-5, with D hard to call. V lost 4 bases to trimming and J lost 1 base, with 14 bases between them. Germline values: CDR1 KGHSH, CDR2 LQKENI. The CDR3 contains 16 residues. CDR3 region: CASSQVGSGSNQPQHF. CDR3 bases: TGTGCCAGCTCACAAGTGGGTAGTGGCAGCAATCAGCCCCAGCATTTT.

The CDR3 sequence: CASSLRQGRDGYTF. Here the CDR3 DNA reads TGTGCCAGCAGTCTTCGACAGGGTCGCGATGGCTACACCTTC. The genes are TRBV27 and TRBJ1-2, with 7 nucleotides matching TRBD1. The length of the CDR3 is 14 residues. Germline-derived CDR1 and CDR2 are MNHEY and SMNVEV (reference sequence). V dropped 5 bases and J dropped 6; count of bases not matched to a gene: 9.

With respect to this clone: Additional DNA sequences in this sample encode the identical CDR3. The chain joins TRBV28 to TRBJ2-1; TRBD2 is a possible D gene (6 bases). CDR1 and CDR2 from the germline V gene are MDHEN and SYDVKM. The V gene lost 5 bases and the J gene lost 10 bases, with 12 bases spanning the gap. The CDR3 spans 12 residues. The CDR3 DNA is TGTGCCAGCAGTCCCTTAGCGGAAGAGCAGTTCTTC. It specifies CASSPLAEEQFF.

The chain combines TRBV7-2 with TRBJ1-5; D gene uncertain. CDR3 length: 14 residues. Trimming removed 5 bases at V and 6 bases at J, with 14 bases between. Per germline, CDR1 SGHTA and CDR2 FQGNSA. CDR3 loop: CASSVWTPAQPQHF. CDR3 nucleotide sequence: TGTGCCAGCAGCGTTTGGACCCCGGCTCAGCCCCAGCATTTT.

The V and J genes are TRBV18 and TRBJ2-4; D uncertain. The CDR3 contains 16 residues. CDR1 is KGHSH, CDR2 LQKENI, per germline. Trimming took off 3 bases at V and 0 bases at J, with 12 bases between the two ends. The CDR3 here is CASSPRANLAKNIQYF. CDR3 sequence (DNA): TGTGCCAGCTCACCGCGAGCTAACTTAGCCAAAAACATTCAGTACTTC.

Here the CDR3 DNA reads TGTGCCAGCAGCGTAAGTAGGCGCGAGGGAGTGGGGGGACAGCCCCAGCATTTT. Its translation is CASSVSRREGVGGQPQHF. V is TRBV9 and J is TRBJ1-5; TRBD1 is a possible D gene (5 bases). The CDR3 consists of 18 residues. Germline lookup yields CDR1 SGDLS and CDR2 YYNGEE. Trimming pared 1 base from V and 7 bases from J, leaving 24 bases between.